This T cell receptor (beta chain) came from a study of tumor and adjacent non-tumor tissue in lung cancer. The CDR3 totals 16 residues. Germline V CDR1 and CDR2: SQVTM, ANQGSEA. No cell sorting was done before RNA was extracted from the tissue. Newly diagnosed lung cancer patients had thoracic surgery in China, August–late 2014, without prior chemotherapy. Regarding the study as a whole: Significantly higher TCR diversity was found in tumor than normal lung. Patients with more diverse tumor TCRs had worse survival. In normal lung, the top 100 clones were significantly more dominant than in tumor.

A modified ARM-PCR protocol with three rounds of nested PCR amplified TCRbeta. One entry per CDR3 protein, called by TCRdb with MiXCR from the multiplex PCR reads. This repertoire shows 60,000 to 85,000 distinct CDR3 sequences, over 80% found once; its top ten account for about an eighth. On this clonotype itself: Its antigen remains unidentified. A junction boundary mismatches the germline segment, possibly from a read error.

The source material was lung tumor tissue. The chain joins TRBV29-1 to TRBJ2-5, with 10 bases aligning to TRBD2. The source is a woman between 45 and 60 years old with non-small cell lung cancer. CDR3 protein: CSDEGGTSGVQETHYF. CDR3 nucleotide sequence: TGCAGTGATGAGGGGGGAACTAGCGGGGTTCAAGAGACCCACTACTTC.